This T cell receptor (beta chain) derives from a study of cytomegalovirus exposure and HLA in healthy donors. Study information: A subsequent analysis reported that the roughly 120 validation repertoires were produced on the same platform that had also been used for the 666 first-cohort repertoires.

V lost 4 bases to trimming and J lost 7 bases; unmatched junction nucleotides: 8. The CDR3 loop spans 14 amino acids. Germline V gives CDR1 GTSNPN, CDR2 SVGIG (reference sequence). Data came from immunoSEQ multiplex PCR; TCRdb stores just in-frame clones and leaves some out. The profile shows around 400,000 clones, 86% of them singletons. This clone was observed a single time. Its antigen is currently unknown. Study-wide results and caveats: The tendency of first-cohort TCR clusters to co-occur in the 120 validation repertoires was the finding of a later analysis. High sensitivity and specificity were reportedly achieved when the classifier diagnosed cytomegalovirus status.

The sequencing input was PBMCs. This TCR was recovered from a woman aged 18-29 years in good health and CMV-seronegative. The J gene is TRBJ2-2, the V gene TRBV30, with 8 bases matching TRBD2. CDR3 region: CAWTRLARDGELFF. CDR3 in DNA: TGTGCCTGGACCCGACTAGCGCGGGACGGGGAGCTGTTTTTT.